This section outlines one T cell receptor (beta chain) sequence together with its context. The specificity of this receptor is unknown. The sample holds no much larger clone one base away, and base qualities are not on file. This sample was taken from a study of T cell repertoires in cytomegalovirus infection (dated by TCRdb to the late 2010s). Broadly, across the study: Because public TCR beta signatures pointed to carriage of CMV infection together with the matching HLA type, the HLA type of each donor mattered for the analysis. The full study reports these points: In both this cohort and an independent cohort of more than 350 donors, the cumulative frequency of public TCR beta family members distinguished carriers of CMV infection plus the relevant HLA type. The ex vivo response was dominated by HLA-C-restricted CMV-specific TCR beta clonotypes, and the single most frequent clonotype in two of eight donors was supplied by these HLA-C-restricted clonotypes.

The CDR3 measures 15 amino acids from cysteine to phenylalanine. CDR3 DNA only is kept here, 45 bases in frame from base 1. Sequences SGHVS (CDR1) and FQNEAQ (CDR2) are obtained from the germline V gene. The V and J ends are trimmed by 4 bases and 2 bases, leaving 15 bases between them. The sequencer listed for this sample is Illumina HiSeq 1500. Through fastp at Q25 and MiXCR, TCRdb rebuilt clones from the public reads, retaining in-frame beta chains. Every entry covers one CDR3 protein and lists the most common genes and DNA from its rows. This sample has under 350,000 distinct CDR3 sequences in its table, and over 7.5% of those were observed once. The ten biggest clones cover approximately 4.5% of the sample.

This receptor chain uses TRBV7-8 and TRBJ2-7, with an unclear D gene assignment. This sequence was found in a human donor in good health (CMV status not recorded). Some clones in this sample may be carry-over from other donors' samples. Specimen: PBMCs. The DNA sequence reads TGTGCCAGCAGCTCACCCTTCATCCAGCCCTACGAGCAGTACTTC. This gives the protein CASSSPFIQPYEQYF.